The sequence of this T cell receptor beta chain was determined in a study of T cell responses to AZD1222 COVID-19 vaccine. The study's findings and limits: Once two AZD1222 doses were given, Spike-specific TCR breadth and depth went up.

The germline V gene has CDR1 LNHDA and CDR2 SQIVND (reference sequence). This CDR3 is built from 16 residues. The junction had 5 bases not matched to a gene; V was cut back by 3 bases and J by 0 bases. Using immunoSEQ multiplex PCR, the repertoire was profiled, and TCRdb retains in-frame clones only, with some absent. The sample yields just under 100,000 clones, roughly 88% seen once. Concerning this clone itself: Its matching antigen is unknown.

The receptor was derived from an adult in good health. The rearrangement uses TRBV19 and TRBJ1-3; 7 nucleotides agree with TRBD1. Sequenced material: peripheral blood, taken on day 0 of AZD1222 vaccination. CDR3 DNA sequence: TGTGCCAGTAGTATTGCAGGGGGAAGCTCTGGAAACACCATATATTTT. This translates into CASSIAGGSSGNTIYF.